These T cell receptor beta chains were read from a single sample in a study of Ad26.COV2.S vaccination and SARS-CoV-2 variants. Profiled with immunoSEQ multiplex PCR; TCRdb holds only in-frame clones, not every one. This repertoire shows some 400,000 clones, around nine tenths found once; its top ten account for 1.5% to 2%. The starting material was peripheral blood, obtained in a trial of Ad26.COV2.S vaccine versus placebo. These receptor sequences come from a person between 18 and 60 years old who received the Ad26.COV2.S COVID-19 vaccine or a placebo. Each CDR3 is given with its conserved first and last residue. The D gene is left open where the match is weak. The size field is filled for only some rows; it gives once, few, many or a size class.

j_gene: TRBJ2-3
abundance: .
v_gene: TRBV14
d_gene: .
CDR3aa: CASSQWQDPTDTQYF
CDR3nt: TGTGCCAGCAGCCAATGGCAGGACCCCACAGATACGCAGTATTTT

j_gene: TRBJ2-3
abundance: once
v_gene: TRBV9
d_gene: .
CDR3aa: CASSVGPAGPDTQYF
CDR3nt: TGTGCCAGCAGCGTCGGCCCGGCAGGCCCAGATACGCAGTATTTT

j_gene: TRBJ1-4
abundance: .
v_gene: TRBV11-2
d_gene: .
CDR3aa: CASSRAAGGWDEKLFF
CDR3nt: TGTGCCAGCAGCCGGGCGGCGGGGGGCTGGGATGAAAAACTGTTTTTT

j_gene: TRBJ2-7
abundance: .
v_gene: TRBV29-1
d_gene: .
CDR3aa: CSVETSSYEQYF
CDR3nt: TGCAGCGTTGAAACTAGTTCCTACGAGCAGTACTTC

j_gene: TRBJ2-7
abundance: .
v_gene: TRBV7-8
d_gene: .
CDR3aa: CASSLDLSYEQYF
CDR3nt: TGTGCCAGCAGCTTAGATCTCTCCTACGAGCAGTACTTC

j_gene: TRBJ2-2
abundance: .
v_gene: TRBV28
d_gene: .
CDR3aa: CASSSGVYTGELFF
CDR3nt: TGTGCCAGCAGTTCGGGAGTCTACACCGGGGAGCTGTTTTTT

j_gene: TRBJ2-7
abundance: .
v_gene: TRBV11-3
d_gene: .
CDR3aa: CASSPPGRSSYEQYF
CDR3nt: TGTGCCAGCAGCCCACCGGGACGGAGCTCCTACGAGCAGTACTTC

j_gene: TRBJ2-7
abundance: .
v_gene: TRBV6-5
d_gene: .
CDR3aa: CASSRGPGGLEQYF
CDR3nt: TGTGCCAGCAGCCGCGGCCCGGGTGGCCTCGAGCAGTACTTC

j_gene: TRBJ2-1
abundance: .
v_gene: TRBV28
d_gene: TRBD2
CDR3aa: CASTTGTSGINEQFF
CDR3nt: TGTGCCAGCACCACGGGGACTAGCGGAATTAATGAGCAGTTCTTC

j_gene: TRBJ1-5
abundance: .
v_gene: TRBV28
d_gene: .
CDR3aa: CASRTARGQPQHF
CDR3nt: TGTGCCAGTAGGACAGCGAGAGGTCAGCCCCAGCATTTT

j_gene: TRBJ1-4
abundance: .
v_gene: TRBV28
d_gene: .
CDR3aa: CASSPQTGRTNEKLFF
CDR3nt: TGTGCCAGCAGTCCTCAAACAGGGAGAACTAATGAAAAACTGTTTTTT

j_gene: TRBJ2-7
abundance: .
v_gene: TRBV6-5
d_gene: .
CDR3aa: CASEAETLSYEQYF
CDR3nt: TGTGCCAGCGAGGCGGAGACGCTGTCCTACGAGCAGTACTTC

j_gene: TRBJ1-6
abundance: .
v_gene: TRBV6-1
d_gene: TRBD1
CDR3aa: CASSELRDRGDSPLHF
CDR3nt: TGTGCCAGCAGTGAGCTCCGGGACAGGGGTGATTCACCCCTCCACTTT

j_gene: TRBJ2-3
abundance: once
v_gene: TRBV7-8
d_gene: TRBD2
CDR3aa: CASSITPGLAGASTDTQYF
CDR3nt: TGTGCCAGCAGCATAACCCCGGGACTAGCGGGAGCTAGCACAGATACGCAGTATTTT

j_gene: TRBJ2-1
abundance: .
v_gene: TRBV5-1
d_gene: .
CDR3aa: CASSPRLGSYNEQFF
CDR3nt: TGCGCCAGCAGCCCCCGACTAGGGTCCTACAATGAGCAGTTCTTC

j_gene: TRBJ2-7
abundance: once
v_gene: TRBV19
d_gene: TRBD2
CDR3aa: CASSWTSGSPYEQYF
CDR3nt: TGTGCCAGTAGTTGGACTAGCGGGAGTCCCTACGAGCAGTACTTC

j_gene: TRBJ2-5
abundance: .
v_gene: TRBV2
d_gene: .
CDR3aa: CASSEWDYQETQYF
CDR3nt: TGTGCCAGCAGTGAATGGGACTACCAAGAGACCCAGTACTTC

j_gene: TRBJ1-2
abundance: .
v_gene: TRBV6-5
d_gene: .
CDR3aa: CASSYLNRVGGYTF
CDR3nt: TGTGCCAGCAGTTACCTAAACAGGGTGGGTGGCTACACCTTC

j_gene: TRBJ1-1
abundance: once
v_gene: TRBV5-1
d_gene: .
CDR3aa: CASSLGRENTEAFF
CDR3nt: TGCGCCAGCAGCTTGGGGAGAGAGAACACTGAAGCTTTCTTT

j_gene: TRBJ2-1
abundance: .
v_gene: TRBV15
d_gene: TRBD2
CDR3aa: CATSPTSGRDNEQFF
CDR3nt: TGTGCCACCAGCCCTACTAGCGGGAGGGACAATGAGCAGTTCTTC

j_gene: TRBJ2-2
abundance: .
v_gene: TRBV4-2
d_gene: .
CDR3aa: CASSNSGNTGELFF
CDR3nt: TGTGCCAGCAGCAACAGCGGGAACACCGGGGAGCTGTTTTTT

j_gene: TRBJ2-7
abundance: .
v_gene: TRBV7-8
d_gene: .
CDR3aa: CASSSGTVSYEQYF
CDR3nt: TGTGCCAGCAGCTCCGGGACGGTCTCCTACGAGCAGTACTTC

j_gene: TRBJ1-1
abundance: .
v_gene: TRBV27
d_gene: .
CDR3aa: CASSFNLNTEAFF
CDR3nt: TGTGCCAGCAGTTTCAACCTGAACACTGAAGCTTTCTTT

j_gene: TRBJ2-3
abundance: .
v_gene: TRBV5-3
d_gene: .
CDR3aa: CARSPDPQPTDTQYF
CDR3nt: TGTGCCAGAAGCCCAGACCCACAGCCCACAGATACGCAGTATTTT

j_gene: TRBJ2-3
abundance: once
v_gene: TRBV10-3
d_gene: .
CDR3aa: CAIRAGGVDTQYF
CDR3nt: TGTGCCATCAGAGCGGGTGGGGTGGATACGCAGTATTTT

j_gene: TRBJ1-5
abundance: .
v_gene: TRBV28
d_gene: .
CDR3aa: CASIPSQRNQPQHF
CDR3nt: TGTGCCAGCATCCCTTCCCAGCGGAATCAGCCCCAGCATTTT

j_gene: TRBJ2-2
abundance: .
v_gene: TRBV7-7
d_gene: .
CDR3aa: CASSLSPGELFF
CDR3nt: TGTGCTAGCAGCTTATCTCCCGGGGAGCTGTTTTTT

j_gene: TRBJ2-5
abundance: once
v_gene: TRBV7-2
d_gene: TRBD2
CDR3aa: CASSLGSGMRETQYF
CDR3nt: TGTGCCAGCAGCTTAGGTAGCGGGATGCGAGAGACCCAGTACTTC

j_gene: TRBJ2-1
abundance: .
v_gene: TRBV7-3
d_gene: .
CDR3aa: CASSLGYLRNNEQFF
CDR3nt: TGTGCCAGCAGCTTAGGGTACTTACGGAACAATGAGCAGTTCTTC